These T cell receptor beta chains were read from a single sample in a study of T cells after yellow fever vaccination. Each CDR3 protein gets one entry after TCRdb re-called the 5' RACE reads with MiXCR. The sample includes around 550,000 distinct CDR3 sequences, over 15% of them seen just once. The specimen comprised PBMCs, sampled 15 days after the yellow fever booster vaccination. Receptor source: a man aged 25 to 40 who received the YFV17D yellow fever vaccine. Both conserved end residues are part of each CDR3. Each record gives: J gene, clone size, D gene, V gene, CDR3 protein, CDR3 DNA. A D gene is named only where the DNA matches it firmly. Rows may omit the clone size; those that give it use once, few, many or a size class.

j_gene: TRBJ2-7
abundance: many
d_gene: TRBD2
v_gene: TRBV7-2
CDR3aa: CASSLGGASGAVAEQYF
CDR3nt: TGTGCCAGCAGCTTAGGGGGTGCTAGCGGGGCTGTCGCCGAGCAGTACTTC

j_gene: TRBJ2-1
abundance: .
d_gene: TRBD2
v_gene: TRBV18
CDR3aa: CASSTAGGDNEQFF
CDR3nt: TGTGCCAGCTCAACAGCGGGAGGGGACAATGAGCAGTTCTTC

j_gene: TRBJ2-7
abundance: .
d_gene: .
v_gene: TRBV7-2
CDR3aa: CASSLANNFYEQYF
CDR3nt: TGTGCCAGCAGCTTAGCAAACAACTTTTACGAGCAGTACTTC

j_gene: TRBJ2-7
abundance: few
d_gene: .
v_gene: TRBV6-2/TRBV6-3
CDR3aa: CASSYLGSDYEQYF
CDR3nt: TGTGCCAGCAGTTACTTGGGGTCAGACTACGAGCAGTACTTC

j_gene: TRBJ2-3
abundance: .
d_gene: .
v_gene: TRBV6-1
CDR3aa: CASNQIGDPTDTQYF
CDR3nt: TGTGCCAGCAACCAGATAGGTGATCCCACAGATACGCAGTATTTT

j_gene: TRBJ2-7
abundance: .
d_gene: TRBD2
v_gene: TRBV5-8
CDR3aa: CASSRGTSVFEQYF
CDR3nt: TGTGCCAGCAGCAGAGGGACTAGCGTTTTCGAGCAGTACTTC

j_gene: TRBJ1-5
abundance: .
d_gene: .
v_gene: TRBV20-1
CDR3aa: CSASSVSNQPQHF
CDR3nt: TGCAGTGCTAGCTCCGTTAGCAATCAGCCCCAGCATTTT

j_gene: TRBJ2-7
abundance: few
d_gene: TRBD1
v_gene: TRBV7-3
CDR3aa: CASSLDRVSEQYF
CDR3nt: TGTGCCAGCAGCTTAGACAGGGTTTCCGAGCAGTACTTC

j_gene: TRBJ2-3
abundance: few
d_gene: TRBD2
v_gene: TRBV4-3
CDR3aa: CASSQDGSGGTDTQYF
CDR3nt: TGCGCCAGCAGCCAAGATGGTAGCGGGGGCACAGATACGCAGTATTTT

j_gene: TRBJ1-1
abundance: .
d_gene: .
v_gene: TRBV29-1
CDR3aa: CSAVRTEAFF
CDR3nt: TGCAGCGCTGTTCGCACTGAAGCTTTCTTT

j_gene: TRBJ2-7
abundance: .
d_gene: .
v_gene: TRBV5-4
CDR3aa: CASSSPGASYEQYF
CDR3nt: TGTGCCAGCAGCAGCCCAGGGGCATCCTACGAGCAGTACTTC

j_gene: TRBJ2-7
abundance: few
d_gene: .
v_gene: TRBV11-1
CDR3aa: CASSYGHPPAEQYF
CDR3nt: TGTGCCAGCAGCTACGGACACCCTCCGGCCGAGCAGTACTTC

j_gene: TRBJ2-1
abundance: few
d_gene: TRBD2
v_gene: TRBV5-6
CDR3aa: CASSGTSGSTYNEQFF
CDR3nt: TGTGCCAGCAGCGGGACTAGCGGGAGTACCTACAATGAGCAGTTCTTC

j_gene: TRBJ2-3
abundance: .
d_gene: TRBD1
v_gene: TRBV20-1
CDR3aa: CSARGGQGGDTQYF
CDR3nt: TGCAGTGCTAGAGGTGGACAGGGAGGAGATACGCAGTATTTT

j_gene: TRBJ2-2
abundance: few
d_gene: .
v_gene: TRBV18
CDR3aa: CASSPGLPATGELFF
CDR3nt: TGTGCCAGCTCACCGGGACTTCCAGCCACCGGGGAGCTGTTTTTT

j_gene: TRBJ2-2
abundance: .
d_gene: TRBD2
v_gene: TRBV5-1
CDR3aa: CASSSLSGNSGELFF
CDR3nt: TGCGCCAGCAGCTCACTTAGCGGGAACTCCGGGGAGCTGTTTTTT